A selection of T cell receptor beta chains follows, all from one sample in a study of early T cells in non-severe SARS-CoV-2 infection. Via MiXCR, TCRdb re-called the 5' RACE reads, giving one row per CDR3 protein. The table shows some 71,000 distinct CDR3 sequences, with 10% occurring only once. Sample: whole blood, taken at baseline. These receptors came from an adult who was a healthcare worker with PCR-confirmed SARS-CoV-2 infection or an uninfected control (not recorded which). Each CDR3 is given with its conserved first and last residue. Fields, in order: D gene, clone size, J gene, V gene, CDR3 protein, CDR3 DNA. D genes are given only for firm matches. Size values are once, few and many counts, or a class for expanded clones, and some rows have none.

>TRBD2|few|TRBJ2-1|TRBV12-3/TRBV12-4
CASSGRGGKTNEQFF
TGTGCCAGCAGTGGGCGGGGGGGAAAAACCAATGAGCAGTTCTTC
>.|many|TRBJ2-7|TRBV29-1
CSVESPVEQYF
TGCAGCGTTGAAAGCCCGGTCGAGCAGTACTTC
>.|many|TRBJ2-5|TRBV9
CASSVEYDQETQYF
TGTGCCAGCAGCGTAGAGTACGACCAAGAGACCCAGTACTTC
>.|many|TRBJ2-1|TRBV6-2/TRBV6-3
CASSYGSRPKGLNEQSF
TGTGCCAGCAGTTACGGTTCTAGGCCAAAGGGCCTCAATGAGCAGTCCTTC
>.|.|TRBJ1-1|TRBV18
CASSPPIPIGGDTEAFF
TGTGCCAGCTCACCACCCATACCCATTGGGGGAGACACTGAAGCTTTCTTT
>.|.|TRBJ2-7|TRBV28
CASSLPGLADYEQYF
TGTGCCAGCAGCCTCCCGGGGCTGGCTGACTACGAGCAGTACTTC
>.|.|TRBJ1-2|TRBV4-3
CASSQEWEPLTYGYTF
TGCGCCAGCAGCCAAGAGTGGGAACCACTGACCTATGGCTACACCTTC
>TRBD1|many|TRBJ1-1|TRBV7-2
CASSPRQGANTEAFF
TGTGCCAGCAGCCCGAGACAGGGGGCCAACACTGAAGCTTTCTTT
>.|.|TRBJ2-1|TRBV4-3
CASSQEYGSSSYNEQFF
TGCGCCAGCAGCCAAGAATATGGCTCCAGCTCCTACAATGAGCAGTTCTTC
>TRBD2|many|TRBJ2-1|TRBV19
CASSIRLADYNEQFF
TGTGCCAGTAGTATAAGGCTAGCGGATTACAATGAGCAGTTCTTC
>TRBD2|.|TRBJ2-1|TRBV28
CASNWAGGSSYNEQFF
TGTGCCAGCAACTGGGCGGGCGGGAGCTCCTACAATGAGCAGTTCTTC
>.|many|TRBJ2-5|TRBV11-2
CASSTGRQVGETQYF
TGTGCCAGCAGCACCGGCAGACAGGTCGGGGAGACCCAGTACTTC
>TRBD1|.|TRBJ1-2|TRBV27
CASSPAPTGVNYGYTF
TGTGCCAGCAGTCCCGCCCCAACAGGGGTTAACTATGGCTACACCTTC